Reported below is one T cell receptor (beta chain). The assay was immunoSEQ multiplex PCR, and TCRdb's table has in-frame clones only and misses some. In the table there are around 70,000 clones, around four fifths of which are singletons. V shed 7 bases and J shed 6 bases, with 12 bases lying between them. Germline V gene sequence: CDR1 LGHDT, CDR2 YNNKEL (reference sequence). This CDR3 has 12 residues. The sample belongs to a study of T cell responses to AZD1222 COVID-19 vaccine. This material consisted of peripheral blood, taken on day 0 of AZD1222 vaccination. This receptor was identified in an adult in good health. The chain recombines TRBV3-1 (or the pseudogene TRBV3-2) with TRBJ1-1; D remains unclear. CDR3 loop: CASTTTGAEAFF. The CDR3 DNA reads TGTGCCAGCACTACGACCGGGGCTGAAGCTTTCTTT.